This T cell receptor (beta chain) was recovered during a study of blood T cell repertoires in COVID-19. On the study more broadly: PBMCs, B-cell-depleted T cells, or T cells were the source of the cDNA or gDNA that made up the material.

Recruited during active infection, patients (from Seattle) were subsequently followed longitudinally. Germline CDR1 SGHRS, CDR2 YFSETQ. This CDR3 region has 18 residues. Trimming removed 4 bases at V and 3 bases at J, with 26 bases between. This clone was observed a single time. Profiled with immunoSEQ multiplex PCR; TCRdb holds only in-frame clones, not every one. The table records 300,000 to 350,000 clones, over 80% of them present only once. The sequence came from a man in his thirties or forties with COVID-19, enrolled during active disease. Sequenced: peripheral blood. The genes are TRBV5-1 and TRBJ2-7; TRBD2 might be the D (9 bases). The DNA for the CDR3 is TGCGCCAGCAGCGTAGACAGGGGTAGACTAGCGGATAACTACGAGCAGTACTTC. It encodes CASSVDRGRLADNYEQYF.